The 20 T cell receptor beta chains presented below share a single source sample, sequenced in a study of tumour-infiltrating T cells in Burkitt lymphoma. Generated by immunoSEQ multiplex PCR, the TCRdb table keeps only in-frame clones and is missing some. In the table there are roughly 1,500 clones, roughly three quarters of which are singletons. The sequenced material came from tumor tissue. Source of these receptors: a human donor with diffuse large B-cell lymphoma.

This rearrangement joins TRBV5-1 to TRBJ1-4, with 10 bases fitting TRBD1. This CDR3 has 15 residues. The germline gives CDR1 SGHRS, CDR2 YFSETQ. V lost 4 bases, J lost 5 bases, and 5 bases stayed unmatched. The CDR3 coding sequence is TGCGCCAGCAGCGACAGGGGGCGAGGGAATGAAAAACTGTTTTTT. Protein: CASSDRGRGNEKLFF.

This clone was seen more than once but under ten times. V and J are TRBV4-2 and TRBJ2-7; 10 nucleotides match TRBD1. The CDR3 covers 14 residues. Germline trimming cut 4 bases from V and 3 bases from J; bases unmatched to any gene: 3. Germline lookup yields CDR1 LGHNA and CDR2 YNFKEQ. As DNA, the CDR3 is TGTGCCAGCAGCCCGCGGACAGGGGGCTACGAGCAGTACTTC. Protein product: CASSPRTGGYEQYF.

There are a few counts of this clone. V and J are TRBV29-1 and TRBJ1-2; maybe TRBD1 (5 bases). Trimming removed 6 bases from V and 4 bases from J, with 18 bases in between. Germline V gives CDR1 SQVTM, CDR2 ANQGSEA. The CDR3 has 14 residues. This CDR3 reads CSVGSGTKGYGYTF. The DNA for the CDR3 is TGCAGCGTGGGGAGCGGGACCAAGGGCTATGGCTACACCTTC.

In this sample, this clone turned up once. This chain uses TRBV7-9 with TRBJ2-2, with 13 bases matching TRBD2. J gave up 2 bases and V 5 bases, and 2 bases lay outside the gene matches. This CDR3 spans 16 amino acids. Germline lookup yields CDR1 SEHNR and CDR2 FQNEAQ (reference sequence). This CDR3 is CASSRLAGGNTGELFF. CDR3 coding DNA: TGTGCCAGCAGCCGACTAGCGGGGGGCAACACCGGGGAGCTGTTTTTT. The full variable domain, in which reference TRBV7-9 and TRBJ2-2 provide the parts outside the CDR3, is DTGVSQNPRHKITKRGQNVTFRCDPISEHNRLYWYRQTLGQGPEFLTYFQNEAQLEKSRLLSDRFSAERPKGSFSTLEIQRTEQGDSAMYLCASSRLAGGNTGELFFGEGSRLTVL.

The chain has TRBV6-1 and TRBJ2-3; no definite D call. Deletions cut 4 bases from V and 2 bases from J, with 4 bases between. The germline gives CDR1 MNHNS, CDR2 SASEGT. This CDR3 has 12 residues. The CDR3 reads CASSGSTDTQYF. In DNA, the CDR3 is TGTGCCAGCAGTGGCTCCACAGATACGCAGTATTTT.

The chain recombines TRBV7-2 with TRBJ1-5, with 7 bases that match TRBD1. The CDR3 loop spans 18 amino acids. Germline V CDR1 and CDR2: SGHTA, FQGNSA. The V and J ends lost 1 base and 0 bases, in that order; junction bases with no gene match: 9. The CDR3 DNA is TGTGCCAGCAGCTTAGTCGGGACAGCTACTTATAGCAATCAGCCCCAGCATTTT. This encodes CASSLVGTATYSNQPQHF. The full variable domain, in which reference TRBV7-2 and TRBJ1-5 provide the parts outside the CDR3, is GAGVSQSPSNKVTEKGKDVELRCDPISGHTALYWYRQSLGQGLEFLIYFQGNSAPDKSGLPSDRFSAERTGGSVSTLTIQRTQQEDSAVYLCASSLVGTATYSNQPQHFGDGTRLSIL.

The chain couples TRBV11-2 to TRBJ2-1; either TRBD1 or TRBD2 may supply D (5 bases each). The V and J ends lost 1 base and 3 bases respectively, with 10 bases between them. Germline V gives CDR1 SGHAT, CDR2 FQNNGV. This CDR3 has 15 amino acids. The CDR3 loop reads CASSLAGASYNEQFF. The CDR3 coding sequence is TGTGCCAGCAGCTTAGCCGGGGCCAGCTACAATGAGCAGTTCTTC.

The chain employs TRBV9 and TRBJ2-1; D perhaps matches TRBD2 (6 bases). CDR1 is SGDLS and CDR2 is YYNGEE in the germline V gene. The V and J ends lost 3 bases and 3 bases respectively, with 16 bases between them. The length of the CDR3 is 16 residues. CDR3 region: CASSGGTPSFYNEQFF. CDR3 nucleotide sequence: TGTGCCAGCAGCGGAGGGACTCCAAGTTTCTACAATGAGCAGTTCTTC.

The rearrangement links TRBV7-9 to TRBJ2-1; D is undetermined. CDR1 is SEHNR, CDR2 FQNEAQ, per germline (reference sequence). The V gene lost 1 base and the J gene lost 7 bases, with 5 bases spanning the gap. This CDR3 comprises 12 residues. The CDR3 bases are TGTGCCAGCAGCTTAGGATTTAATGAGCAGTTCTTC. This sequence encodes CASSLGFNEQFF. Drawing the rest from reference TRBV7-9 and TRBJ2-1, the complete variable domain is DTGVSQNPRHKITKRGQNVTFRCDPISEHNRLYWYRQTLGQGPEFLTYFQNEAQLEKSRLLSDRFSAERPKGSFSTLEIQRTEQGDSAMYLCASSLGFNEQFFGPGTRLTVL.

In the case of this clone: Sequence at one end of the junction differs from germline and may be a read error. The chain carries TRBV7-9 and TRBJ2-1, with 8 bases that match TRBD2. The CDR3 loop spans 12 amino acids. Germline CDR1 SEHNR, CDR2 FQNEAQ (reference sequence). CDR3 in amino acids: CASIEEERETVF. Written as DNA, the CDR3 is TGTGCCAGCATCGAAGAAGAGCGGGAGACGGTCTTC.

The chain links TRBV12-5 to TRBJ2-1; D not certain. Germline CDR1 and CDR2: LGHNT and FRNRAP. The V end was cut by 1 base, the J end by 12 bases, with 10 bases between. The CDR3 is 12 amino acids. The chain's CDR3 is CASGLAHGRQFF. The CDR3 DNA is TGTGCTAGTGGTTTGGCCCACGGACGGCAGTTCTTC. Combining the CDR3 with reference TRBV12-5 and TRBJ2-1 gives the whole variable domain DARVTQTPRHKVTEMGQEVTMRCQPILGHNTVFWYRQTMMQGLELLAYFRNRAPLDDSGMPKDRFSAEMPDATLATLKIQPSEPRDSAVYFCASGLAHGRQFFGPGTRLTVL.

This chain uses TRBV7-9 with TRBJ2-3, with 11 nucleotides matching TRBD2. The CDR3 is 17 residues long. Trimming at V came to 2 bases and at J to 1 base, leaving 5 bases not matched to a gene. Germline V gene lookup returns CDR1 SEHNR and CDR2 FQNEAQ (reference sequence). The CDR3 is CASSLLAGGRGTDTQYF. In DNA, the CDR3 is TGTGCCAGCAGCTTACTAGCGGGAGGCAGGGGCACAGATACGCAGTATTTT.

This clone is judged hyperexpanded. Written as DNA, the CDR3 is TGTGCCAGCCACAGTGCTAGCAATCAGCCCCAGCATTTT. Translation: CASHSASNQPQHF. The V and J genes are TRBV2 and TRBJ1-5; no definite D call. The CDR3 runs to 13 residues. Deletions cut 8 bases from V and 0 bases from J, with 8 bases between. Looked up from germline, CDR1 is SNHLY and CDR2 is FYNNEI.

The J gene is TRBJ2-5, the V gene TRBV18; D is uncertain. The CDR3 covers 15 residues. Trimming took 1 base from V and 2 from J, leaving 11 bases between them. Germline V gene lookup returns CDR1 KGHSH and CDR2 LQKENI. CDR3 residues: CASSPRERLQETQYF. Here the CDR3 DNA reads TGTGCCAGCTCACCACGAGAACGGCTTCAAGAGACCCAGTACTTC.

This clone occurred a few times. The chain is built from TRBV30 and TRBJ2-5; 11 bases fit TRBD2. Germline assignment: CDR1 GTSNPN and CDR2 SVGIG (reference sequence). Trimming at V came to 4 bases and at J to 5 bases, leaving 6 bases not matched to a gene. The CDR3 contains 14 residues. CDR3: CAWTSGGPRETQYF. The CDR3 DNA follows: TGTGCCTGGACTAGCGGGGGGCCGCGGGAGACCCAGTACTTC.

The rearrangement joins TRBV21-1 to TRBJ1-1; TRBD1, the D gene given by the table, was not confirmed from the DNA. TRBV21-1 is annotated as a pseudogene. The CDR3 runs 15 residues. CDR3 in DNA: TGTGCCACACTTACGACAGGGGGCACGAACACTGAAGCTTTCTTT. Protein product: CATLTTGGTNTEAFF.

This rearrangement joins TRBV7-8 to TRBJ2-1; possibly TRBD2 for D (5 bases). The CDR3 totals 17 residues. The V gene's germline CDR1 is SGHVS and CDR2 FQNEAQ. The V end was cut by 5 bases, the J end by 0 bases, with 17 bases between. The CDR3, as DNA: TGTGCCAGCAGCGCAGAGGAGGCCTACTTCTCCTACAATGAGCAGTTCTTC. Translated: CASSAEEAYFSYNEQFF.

V and J are TRBV18 and TRBJ2-2, with TRBD2 matching 13 bases. V lost 3 bases to trimming and J lost 4 bases; unmatched junction nucleotides: 2. Germline V gene lookup returns CDR1 KGHSH and CDR2 LQKENI. The CDR3 consists of 16 residues. The CDR3 loop reads CASSPGTSGTTGELFF. The CDR3 nucleotides read TGTGCCAGCTCACCGGGGACTAGCGGGACCACCGGGGAGCTGTTTTTT.

The chain is built from TRBV29-1 and TRBJ1-1; TRBD1 matches at 11 bases. V shed 7 bases and J 1 base; nucleotides not matched to a gene: 8. Germline lookup yields CDR1 SQVTM and CDR2 ANQGSEA. The CDR3 consists of 15 residues. The CDR3 loop is CSAPDRGLWNTEAFF. For the CDR3, the DNA is TGCAGCGCTCCGGACAGGGGGCTTTGGAACACTGAAGCTTTCTTT.

The J gene is TRBJ1-5, the V gene TRBV28; possible D gene TRBD1, 5 bases. The CDR3 runs to 12 residues. Trimming removed 5 bases at V and 6 bases at J, with 8 bases between. CDR1 MDHEN and CDR2 SYDVKM come from the germline V gene. The CDR3 nucleotides read TGTGCCAGCAGTAGGGGAAGTCAGCCCCAGCATTTT. Its protein product is CASSRGSQPQHF.